Reported below is one T cell receptor (beta chain). The data originate from a study of blood T cell repertoires in COVID-19. As for the study in general: PBMCs, B-cell-depleted T cells, or T cells provided the cDNA or gDNA that made up the material.

Germline CDR1 is SQVTM and CDR2 is ANQGSEA. CDR3 size: 17 residues. V lost 2 bases, J lost 7 bases, and 16 bases stayed unmatched. Clones were read by immunoSEQ multiplex PCR, and TCRdb kept only the in-frame ones, dropping some. This sample yields about 87,000 clones, of which roughly four fifths are seen a single time; roughly 2.2% belongs to the top ten. Input material: peripheral blood. V and J are TRBV29-1 and TRBJ2-1; 8 bases align to TRBD1. This receptor was obtained from a woman in her 70s with acute or convalescent COVID-19. CDR3 sequence: CSVEREQGDLRGNEQFF. The CDR3 DNA reads TGCAGCGTTGAACGAGAACAGGGGGACCTTCGAGGTAATGAGCAGTTCTTC.